Each of the 12 T cell receptor beta chains below was sequenced from the same sample in a study of breast tumors, draining lymph nodes, adjacent tissues. Breast cancer patients provided tissue from their axillary draining lymph nodes. From the multiplex PCR reads, TCRdb called clonotypes with MiXCR, one entry per CDR3 protein. The sample lists 160,000 or so distinct CDR3 sequences, around 35% seen once, with around 4% in the top ten. Sequencing was carried out using axillary lymph node tissue. Every receptor here comes from a female donor with breast cancer. Some clones in this sample may be carry-over from other donors' samples.

This clonotype came up many times. The rearrangement links TRBV29-1 to TRBJ2-1, with D possibly being TRBD2 (6 bases). CDR1 and CDR2 from the germline V gene are SQVTM and ANQGSEA. Trimming shortened V by 2 bases and J by 7 bases, and 15 bases separated the two germline ends. This CDR3 has 14 residues. In DNA form, the CDR3 reads TGCAGCGTTGAATTGGTAGCGGAGCAAAATGAGCAGTTCTTC. It specifies CSVELVAEQNEQFF.

The gene calls are TRBV20-1 and TRBJ2-6; the D gene is possibly TRBD1 (6 bases). This CDR3 has 16 residues. Germline assignment: CDR1 DFQATT and CDR2 SNEGSKA (reference sequence). The V end was cut by 5 bases, the J end by 2 bases, with 16 bases between. CDR3 loop: CSAPRGGRAGANVLTF. As DNA, the CDR3 is TGCAGTGCTCCTAGAGGGGGACGGGCTGGGGCCAACGTCCTGACTTTC.

This clonotype came up many times. V usage is TRBV5-1 and J usage is TRBJ2-7; possible D gene TRBD1, 5 bases. Germline V CDR1 and CDR2: SGHRS, YFSETQ. This CDR3 has 13 residues. Trimming pared 1 base from V and 5 bases from J, leaving 10 bases between. The CDR3 DNA follows: TGCGCCAGCAGCTTGACGAGCAGGGACGAGCAGTACTTC. This codes for CASSLTSRDEQYF.

Worth noting for this clonotype: Since a much larger clone is just one base distant, this may be a read error. The chain has TRBV3-1 and TRBJ1-6; no definite D call. In germline, CDR1 is LGHDT, CDR2 YNNKEL (reference sequence). V was shortened by 1 base and J by 2 bases, with 9 bases between the two germline ends. This CDR3 is 16 amino acids long. CDR3 coding DNA: TGTGCCAGCAGCCAAGTTTCCCAGCCCTATAATTCACCCCTCCACTTT. Protein product: CASSQVSQPYNSPLHF.

This clonotype turned up a few times. A much more abundant neighbour one base away suggests this may be a read error. This sequence joins TRBV4-1 and TRBJ1-4; D unclear. This CDR3 spans 16 amino acids. From germline, CDR1 is MGHRA and CDR2 YSYEKL. In DNA, the CDR3 is TGCGCCAGCAGCCAAGGACGGTTTGTAACTGATGAAAAACTGTTTTTT. Translation gives CASSQGRFVTDEKLFF.

This clonotype has ten or more counts. This sequence joins TRBV2 and TRBJ1-6, with D maybe TRBD1 (5 bases). The CDR3 runs 14 residues. Germline CDR1 reads SNHLY; CDR2 reads FYNNEI. Trimming cost V 3 bases and J 5 bases, with 8 bases left between them. The CDR3 DNA reads TGTGCCAGCAGTGAGGAGACAGATAATTCACCCCTCCACTTT. Translating it yields CASSEETDNSPLHF.

This clonotype was found many times. The chain links TRBV11-3 to TRBJ2-6, with a possible D match to TRBD1 (6 bases). Germline V gives CDR1 SGHNT, CDR2 YENEEA. V lost 6 bases and J lost 2, with 23 bases in between. This CDR3 comprises 19 residues. The DNA for the CDR3 is TGTGCCAGCAGTCCCCGGGCGGCAGGGGTATCGGCTGGGGCCAACGTCCTGACTTTC. Residues: CASSPRAAGVSAGANVLTF.

In the case of this clonotype: Possible read error: a much larger clone is one base away. The chain uses TRBV20-1 and TRBJ2-7; TRBD2 agrees at 7 bases. The CDR3 has 14 amino acids. Germline loops: CDR1 DFQATT, CDR2 SNEGSKA (reference sequence). DNA for the CDR3: TGCAGTGCTCCTCCCCAGCGGGGCTCCTCCGAGCAGTACTTC. Its protein product is CSAPPQRGSSEQYF.

There are many counts of this clonotype. This chain connects TRBV7-9 to TRBJ1-4; 10 bases line up with TRBD1. The CDR3 length is 17 residues. The junction had 10 bases not matched to a gene; V was cut back by 5 bases and J by 4 bases. Germline V gene data show CDR1 as SEHNR and CDR2 as FQNEAQ (reference sequence). The CDR3 spells CASSRTDRGLDNEKLFF. The CDR3 nucleotides are TGTGCCAGCAGCCGAACAGACAGGGGGCTGGATAATGAAAAACTGTTTTTT.

The chain links TRBV11-1 to TRBJ2-3; D is uncertain. V lost 3 bases to trimming and J lost 2 bases, with 9 bases between them. There are 14 residues in the CDR3. In germline, CDR1 is SGHAT, CDR2 FQDESV (reference sequence). As DNA, the CDR3 is TGTGCCAGCAGCTTCTCCGGGCCCACAGATACGCAGTATTTT. Amino acid sequence: CASSFSGPTDTQYF. Looking up the rest from reference TRBV11-1 and TRBJ2-3 gives the full variable domain: EAEVAQSPRYKITEKSQAVAFWCDPISGHATLYWYRQILGQGPELLVQFQDESVVDDSQLPKDRFSAERLKGVDSTLKIQPAELGDSAMYLCASSFSGPTDTQYFGPGTRLTVL.

Comment on this clonotype: Given a much more abundant clone one base away, this may be a read error. The chain joins TRBV5-1 to TRBJ2-1; 14 bases match TRBD2. This CDR3 is built from 13 residues. The germline gives CDR1 SGHRS, CDR2 YFSETQ. In DNA form, the CDR3 reads TGCGCCAGCGGACTAGCGGGGGGAAATGACCAGTTCTTC. It yields the protein CASGLAGGNDQFF.

This clonotype was seen repeatedly, ten times or more. The gene calls are TRBV6-5 and TRBJ2-7, with a weak D call TRBD1 (5 bases). Germline V gene lookup returns CDR1 MNHEY and CDR2 SVGAGI. V was shortened by 8 bases and J by 5 bases, with 13 bases between the two germline ends. The CDR3 totals 12 residues. The CDR3 sequence: CASGRAYNEQYF. CDR3 DNA sequence: TGTGCCAGCGGCAGGGCATATAACGAGCAGTACTTC.